This T cell receptor beta chain was profiled in a study of cytomegalovirus exposure and HLA in healthy donors. Across the whole study: Early release data held tens of millions of unique TCRs from HLA-typed donors.

Each donor was nominally healthy when sampled (though unrecorded immune exposures were likely). CDR1 is MNHEY, CDR2 SVGAGI, per germline. V was shortened by 3 bases and J by 3 bases, with 12 bases between the two germline ends. The CDR3 consists of 14 residues. PCR amplification relied on 60 Vbeta primers (plus 13 Jbeta primers). Clones were sequenced by immunoSEQ multiplex PCR, and TCRdb holds only the in-frame ones, with some missing. Its table lists just under 60,000 clones. Sequencing input: PBMCs. The source of this sequence is a male donor in good health and CMV-seronegative. The J gene is TRBJ2-7, the V gene TRBV6-5; D is ambiguous. This chain's CDR3 is CASSYSERFYEQYF. CDR3 bases: TGTGCCAGCAGTTATAGTGAGCGATTCTACGAGCAGTACTTC.